Listed below are T cell receptor beta chains from one sample, sequenced in a study of cytomegalovirus exposure and HLA in healthy donors. The method was immunoSEQ multiplex PCR; TCRdb's version includes in-frame clones alone and lacks a portion of them. Here the sample spans 130,000 to 150,000 clones, 89% being singletons. The sequencing sample was made of PBMCs. The receptors come from a woman in her late teens or twenties in good health and CMV-seropositive. Each CDR3 is given with its conserved first and last residue. D genes are given only for firm matches. The listing skips clone size in some rows; elsewhere it reads once, few, many or a size class.

j_call	v_call	clone_size	d_call	cdr3_nt	cdr3_aa
TRBJ2-5	TRBV7-2	NA	TRBD1	TGTGCCAGCAGCCCACAGGGGGGAGAGACCCAGTACTTC	CASSPQGGETQYF
TRBJ1-1	TRBV7-2	NA	TRBD1	TGTGCCAGCAGCTTAGATGACAGGGGGACCACTGAAGCTTTCTTT	CASSLDDRGTTEAFF
TRBJ2-7	TRBV5-4	NA	TRBD1	TGTGCCAGCAGCAGGGGACAGGAACGCTACGAGCAGTACTTC	CASSRGQERYEQYF
TRBJ2-5	TRBV5-4	NA	TRBD1	TGTGCCAGCAGCTCGTGGACAGGGGGCAATACCCAGTACTTC	CASSSWTGGNTQYF
TRBJ1-3	TRBV5-6	NA	TRBD1	TGTGCCAGCAGCCTTCCCGGGACAGGGGAGGGAAACACCATATATTTT	CASSLPGTGEGNTIYF
TRBJ2-3	TRBV2	few	TRBD2	TGTGCCAGCAGTACTTCTGGGGGGGATAGTACAGATACGCAGTATTTT	CASSTSGGDSTDTQYF
TRBJ2-5	TRBV7-2	NA	NA	TGTGCCAGCAGCTTACGGGGGGCTCACCAAGAGACCCAGTACTTC	CASSLRGAHQETQYF
TRBJ1-5	TRBV18	NA	TRBD1	TGTGCCAGCTCACCTAGGGACAGGGTCAATCAGCCCCAGCATTTT	CASSPRDRVNQPQHF
TRBJ2-7	TRBV2	NA	NA	TGTGCCAGCAGGGGTCCAGGGTACGAGCAGTACTTC	CASRGPGYEQYF
TRBJ1-4	TRBV6-5	few	NA	TGTGCCAGCAGTTACTCCGGGATAGGGAAACTGTTTTTT	CASSYSGIGKLFF
TRBJ1-5	TRBV6-6	NA	NA	TGTGCCAGCAGCGTATCCCCCAGGGGGCCCCAGCATTTT	CASSVSPRGPQHF
TRBJ2-3	TRBV18	NA	NA	TGTGCCAGCTCACCTAATCGGCCGGGAGATACGCAGTATTTT	CASSPNRPGDTQYF
TRBJ1-1	TRBV6-5	NA	NA	TGTGCCAGCTTCCGGGGGGCAGTGAACACTGAAGCTTTCTTT	CASFRGAVNTEAFF
TRBJ2-5	TRBV5-5	NA	NA	TGTGCCAGCAGCCTCTACCCAGGGAACCAAGAGACCCAGTACTTC	CASSLYPGNQETQYF
TRBJ2-7	TRBV7-7	few	TRBD2	TGTGCTAGCGGGGAGGGAGGGGGCGAGCAGTACTTC	CASGEGGGEQYF
TRBJ1-4	TRBV7-2	NA	NA	TGTGCCAGCAGCTTAAGGGGGATCGGTGAAAAACTGTTTTTT	CASSLRGIGEKLFF
TRBJ1-2	TRBV15	NA	TRBD1	TGTGCCACCAGCAGAGACCGGGACAGGGCGGATGGCTACACCTTC	CATSRDRDRADGYTF
TRBJ2-7	TRBV27	NA	TRBD1	TGTGCCAGCAGTTTTCAGGGGGCATCCTACGAGCAGTACTTC	CASSFQGASYEQYF
TRBJ2-3	TRBV11-3	NA	NA	TGTGCCAGCAGCTTATTTGCGGGGAAGGGCGGCCAAGATACGCAGTATTTT	CASSLFAGKGGQDTQYF
TRBJ1-2	TRBV27	NA	NA	TGTGCCAGCAGTCCACAGGGACCCTATGGCTACACCTTC	CASSPQGPYGYTF